Each of the 10 T cell receptor beta chains below was sequenced from the same sample in a study of blood T cell repertoires in COVID-19 (dated by TCRdb to the early 2020s). Library generation was performed with the immunoSEQ multiplex PCR assay. TCRdb took over this immuneACCESS table, retaining in-frame rearrangements with V and J assigned. Such tables are incomplete; in checked studies, under half of the missing clones stem from an unresolved V gene, and the remainder is unexplained. For this sample the table gives about 300,000 clones, of which 75% to 90% were detected only once. In total, the top ten clones hold over 5.5% of the sample. What was sequenced was peripheral blood. The source is a woman between 50 and 59 years old with COVID-19, enrolled during active disease.

This clone was seen a handful of times. This chain's CDR3 is CASSIASDSPNYGYTF. Here the CDR3 DNA reads TGTGCCAGTAGTATAGCCTCGGACAGCCCTAACTATGGCTACACCTTC. The genes are TRBV19 and TRBJ1-2; D might be TRBD1 (6 bases). This CDR3 contains 16 residues. Germline CDR1 reads LNHDA; CDR2 reads SQIVND (reference sequence). Trimming cost V 1 base and J 0 bases, with 12 bases left between them. Drawing the rest from reference TRBV19 and TRBJ1-2, the complete variable domain is DGGITQSPKYLFRKEGQNVTLSCEQNLNHDAMYWYRQDPGQGLRLIYYSQIVNDFQKGDIAEGYSVSREKKESFPLTVTSAQKNPTAFYLCASSIASDSPNYGYTFGSGTRLTVV.

Worth noting for this clone: A read error may produce the germline difference seen at one junction end. The V and J genes are TRBV14 and TRBJ2-7, with D perhaps matching TRBD1 (6 bases). Per the germline V gene, CDR1 is SGHDN and CDR2 is FVKESK. The CDR3 runs to 12 residues. CDR3: CASSQDITGIFF. In DNA form, the CDR3 reads TGTGCCAGCAGCCAAGATATAACAGGGATTTTCTTC. The full variable domain, completed using reference TRBV14 and TRBJ2-7, is EAGVTQFPSHSVIEKGQTVTLRCDPISGHDNLYWYRRVMGKEIKFLLHFVKESKQDESGMPNNRFLAERTGGTYSTLKVQPAELEDSGVYFCASSQDITGIFFGPGTRLTVT.

This clone came up once. The chain joins TRBV24-1 to TRBJ2-1; D unresolved. The germline V and J ends were trimmed by 4 bases and 4 bases, with 7 bases remaining between them. The CDR3 contains 13 residues. CDR1 KGHDR and CDR2 SFDVKD come from the germline V gene. CDR3 region: CATSDAYYNEQFF. The CDR3 bases are TGTGCCACCAGTGACGCCTATTACAATGAGCAGTTCTTC.

The chain carries TRBV19 and TRBJ2-7; 10 positions agree with TRBD1. The CDR3 extends over 16 amino acids. Germline trimming cut 1 base from V and 2 bases from J; bases unmatched to any gene: 5. The germline V gene encodes CDR1 LNHDA and CDR2 SQIVND (reference sequence). Written as DNA, the CDR3 is TGTGCCAGTAGTATAGGAGGAGGACAGGGGGCCTACGAGCAGTACTTC. This sequence encodes CASSIGGGQGAYEQYF.

The rearrangement uses TRBV28 and TRBJ1-5, with D possibly being TRBD1 (5 bases). Germline CDR1 is MDHEN and CDR2 is SYDVKM. The ends were cut back, 7 bases at V and 3 bases at J, with 19 bases in the middle. CDR3 length: 16 residues. The CDR3 protein is CASISRAGQINQPQHF. The CDR3 nucleotides read TGTGCCAGCATTTCCCGGGCAGGACAAATCAATCAGCCCCAGCATTTT.

The chain links TRBV14 to TRBJ2-1; 7 bases are shared with TRBD1. The CDR3 consists of 13 residues. V shed 8 bases and J 2 bases; nucleotides not matched to a gene: 3. Germline-derived CDR1 and CDR2 are SGHDN and FVKESK. In nucleotides, the CDR3 is TGTGCCAGCCAGGGGGTGGCCTACAATGAGCAGTTCTTC. It translates to CASQGVAYNEQFF.

V usage is TRBV18 and J usage is TRBJ2-5; D is unclear. Germline V gene sequence: CDR1 KGHSH, CDR2 LQKENI. This CDR3 is 15 amino acids long. V was trimmed by 1 base and J by 1 base, leaving 10 bases between them. The chain's CDR3 is CASSPRTLPQETQYF. The CDR3 DNA sequence: TGTGCCAGCTCACCACGAACCCTACCCCAAGAGACCCAGTACTTC.

The V gene is TRBV10-3, the J gene TRBJ2-3; 8 nucleotides align to TRBD1. J gave up 3 bases and V 4 bases, and 6 bases lay outside the gene matches. The CDR3 covers 15 residues. Per the germline V gene, CDR1 is ENHRY and CDR2 is SYGVKD. The CDR3 loop reads CAISGGDRPTDTQYF. CDR3 bases: TGTGCCATCAGTGGGGGGGACAGGCCAACAGATACGCAGTATTTT.

The gene calls are TRBV5-6 and TRBJ2-5; 13 positions match TRBD2. The CDR3 contains 15 residues. The germline gives CDR1 SGHDT, CDR2 YYEEEE. The ends lost 4 bases at V and 10 bases at J; junction bases unmatched: 10. CDR3 DNA sequence: TGTGCCAGCAGCCCCGGGGGACTAGCGGGGCCCGGCCAGTACTTC. Its translation: CASSPGGLAGPGQYF.

The chain has TRBV6-6 and TRBJ2-1; possibly TRBD2 for D (5 bases). V shed 0 bases and J shed 8 bases, with 11 bases lying between them. This CDR3 has 14 amino acids. In germline, CDR1 is MNHNY, CDR2 SVGAGI (reference sequence). The CDR3 DNA reads as TGTGCCAGCAGTTACTCGATAGCGAGAGATGAGCAGTTCTTC. Protein: CASSYSIARDEQFF.